This section outlines one T cell receptor (beta chain) sequence together with its context. This entry comes from a study of blood T cell repertoires in COVID-19. There are 13 residues in the CDR3. The germline V gene has CDR1 LNHDA and CDR2 SQIVND (reference sequence). The V gene lost 7 bases and the J gene lost 9 bases, with 16 bases spanning the gap. Per the authors' pipeline: Amplifying reference gene primers gave estimates of nucleated cell counts. Assay: immunoSEQ multiplex PCR; the TCRdb copy retains only in-frame clones and omits some. The V and J calls and clone size come from that table; D and trimming were worked out from the DNA. The table includes 200,000 or so clones, around 77% detected once.

Sequenced input: peripheral blood. V and J are TRBV19 and TRBJ2-1; possible D gene TRBD2, 6 bases. The TCR was taken from a man aged 55-75 years with active or convalescent COVID-19. The CDR3 DNA reads as TGTGCCAGTACCCCTCAGGGAGGTGGTGAGCAGTTCTTC. Translation gives CASTPQGGGEQFF.